This passage covers 2 T cell receptor beta chains from one sample sequenced in a study of OX40 agonist ivuxolimab in advanced cancers. Here immunoSEQ multiplex PCR was the method, and the copy in TCRdb shows in-frame clones only, minus some. This sample has about 12,000 clones; around four fifths occur once, and the top ten carry over 12%. The specimen comprised CD4+ or CD8+ T cells sorted from blood, sampled in a trial of the OX40 agonist ivuxolimab. These receptors all come from an adult with an advanced solid tumor such as melanoma, head and neck, liver or kidney cancer.

This chain connects TRBV5-1 to TRBJ2-3; D is tentatively TRBD1 or TRBD2 (5 bases each). Trimming shortened V by 4 bases and J by 6 bases, and 18 bases separated the two germline ends. CDR1 and CDR2 (germline): SGHRS, YFSETQ. The CDR3 contains 15 residues. The DNA of the CDR3 is TGCGCCAGCAGCGACGGGACCCAACAACGGGATACGCAGTATTTT. It yields the protein CASSDGTQQRDTQYF.

The chain couples TRBV7-9 to TRBJ1-2; D gene uncertain. The CDR3 length is 15 residues. CDR1 is SEHNR and CDR2 is FQNEAQ in the germline V gene (reference sequence). Trimming took 5 bases from V and 4 from J, leaving 17 bases between them. This CDR3 is CASSASRTQIYGYTF. In DNA, the CDR3 is TGTGCCAGCAGCGCCTCGAGGACCCAAATCTATGGCTACACCTTC. The entire variable domain, with the rest obtained from reference TRBV7-9 and TRBJ1-2, is as follows: DTGVSQNPRHKITKRGQNVTFRCDPISEHNRLYWYRQTLGQGPEFLTYFQNEAQLEKSRLLSDRFSAERPKGSFSTLEIQRTEQGDSAMYLCASSASRTQIYGYTFGSGTRLTVV.